Shown below are 19 T cell receptor beta chains from a single sample sequenced in a study of spatial heterogeneity in lung cancer. General study findings and limits: Tumor mutation counts were tracked by expanded intratumoral alpha and beta TCR counts.

The antigens of these receptors remain unknown. Time point indicated: sample taken at primary tumor resection. TCRdb processed the 5' RACE reads anew with MiXCR; each CDR3 protein has one entry. This sample has about 4,200 distinct CDR3 sequences, with about 6% found just once. The source was lung tumor tissue, collected at surgery. The receptor set was obtained from a male donor with early-stage non-small cell lung cancer.

This clonotype counts as medium-sized (0.01 to 0.1%). The chain uses TRBV4-2 and TRBJ2-1; TRBD1 matches 8 bases. V lost 4 bases, J lost 6 bases, and 8 bases stayed unmatched. Germline V gives CDR1 LGHNA, CDR2 YNFKEQ. This CDR3 spans 15 amino acids. CDR3: CASSPSGQGRNEQFF. Written as DNA, the CDR3 is TGTGCCAGCAGCCCATCAGGACAGGGTCGCAATGAGCAGTTCTTC.

By sample share, this clonotype is medium-sized (0.01 to 0.1%). The rearrangement links TRBV29-1 to TRBJ2-5; 13 bases are a match to TRBD2. V shed 4 bases and J 4 bases; nucleotides not matched to a gene: 12. The CDR3 contains 17 residues. Germline loops: CDR1 SQVTM, CDR2 ANQGSEA. CDR3 DNA sequence: TGCAGCGTTGCAGGACTAGCGGGAGCCTTGGGAGGAGAGACCCAGTACTTC. It specifies CSVAGLAGALGGETQYF.

By its share, this clonotype is medium-sized. V usage is TRBV6-6 and J usage is TRBJ1-1; TRBD1 matches at 10 bases. The CDR3 extends over 15 amino acids. V was pared by 2 bases and J by 5 bases, with 5 bases of the junction left unmatched. CDR1 MNHNY and CDR2 SVGAGI come from the germline V gene (reference sequence). In DNA, the CDR3 is TGTGCCAGCAGTTACGACAGGGGGCGCGGGACTGAAGCTTTCTTT. This sequence encodes CASSYDRGRGTEAFF.

Relative to its sample, this clonotype is medium-sized. V usage is TRBV20-1 and J usage is TRBJ2-4; D may correspond to TRBD1 or TRBD2 (6 bases each). Trimming cost V 3 bases and J 6 bases, with 12 bases left between them. The CDR3 covers 13 residues. Germline V lookup: CDR1 DFQATT, CDR2 SNEGSKA (reference sequence). The CDR3: CSARDGGTNIQYF. CDR3 DNA: TGCAGTGCTAGGGACGGGGGCACAAACATTCAGTACTTC.

This clonotype is termed large. V gene TRBV7-3 combines with J gene TRBJ2-1; D is possibly TRBD2 (5 bases). The V end was cut by 3 bases, the J end by 4 bases, with 7 bases between. The CDR3 spans 13 residues. Looked up from germline, CDR1 is SGHTA and CDR2 is FQGTGA. CDR3 sequence: CASSFGVYNEQFF. CDR3 DNA sequence: TGTGCCAGCAGCTTCGGGGTATACAATGAGCAGTTCTTC.

This clonotype occurred many times. J is TRBJ2-3 and V is TRBV11-2; D is undetermined. The ends were cut back, 0 bases at V and 0 bases at J, with 7 bases in the middle. In germline, CDR1 is SGHAT, CDR2 FQNNGV. The CDR3 totals 15 residues. The CDR3 sequence is CASSLEIGSTDTQYF. The CDR3, as DNA: TGTGCCAGCAGCTTAGAGATCGGTAGCACAGATACGCAGTATTTT.

This clonotype is medium-sized by share. This chain links TRBV28 with TRBJ2-5, with 8 bases identical to TRBD1. The CDR3 has 14 residues. From germline, CDR1 is MDHEN and CDR2 SYDVKM. With V trimmed by 5 bases and J by 5 bases, 7 bases remained unmatched. The CDR3 protein is CASSGGQGLETQYF. The CDR3 DNA reads as TGTGCCAGCAGTGGAGGACAGGGACTCGAGACCCAGTACTTC.

This clonotype has at least ten counts. The chain has TRBV6-2 or TRBV6-3 and TRBJ2-5, with a tentative D call TRBD2 (6 bases). The CDR3 covers 14 residues. V lost 5 bases, J lost 5 bases, and 15 bases lay in between. The V gene's germline CDR1 is MNHEY and CDR2 SVGEGT. Here the CDR3 reads CASSTGYAGETQYF. The CDR3, as DNA: TGTGCCAGCAGTACAGGTTATGCGGGGGAGACCCAGTACTTC.

By share, this clonotype ranks as medium-sized. The gene calls are TRBV6-6 and TRBJ2-3; D not certain. Trimming stripped 8 bases from V and 3 bases from J, with 6 bases between. Per the germline V gene, CDR1 is MNHNY and CDR2 is SVGAGI (reference sequence). This CDR3 contains 11 residues. The CDR3 nucleotides are TGTGCCAGCCGGATAACAGATACGCAGTATTTT. The encoded protein is CASRITDTQYF.

A remark on this clonotype: The junction differs from germline at one of its ends, possibly a read error. This chain joins TRBV3-1 and TRBJ2-1, with 8 bases lining up with TRBD1. The germline CDR1 and CDR2 sequences are LGHDT and YNNKEL (reference sequence). The CDR3 is 13 residues long. The CDR3 bases are TGTGCCAGCAGCCAAGCTGGCGACAGGGGAATGCTCTTC. The encoded protein is CASSQAGDRGMLF.

This clonotype occurred many times. V gene TRBV30 combines with J gene TRBJ2-1; D is unresolved. Germline CDR1 GTSNPN, CDR2 SVGIG (reference sequence). Trimming pared 3 bases from V and 3 bases from J, leaving 6 bases between. This CDR3 comprises 12 residues. The CDR3 reads CAWSLNYNEQFF. CDR3 DNA: TGTGCCTGGAGCCTGAACTACAATGAGCAGTTCTTC.

Relative to its sample, this clonotype is medium-sized. The chain employs TRBV12-3 or TRBV12-4 and TRBJ2-7, with 7 bases aligning to TRBD2. The junction had 10 bases not matched to a gene; V was cut back by 5 bases and J by 6 bases. The CDR3 has 14 residues. The CDR3 reads CASSRLAGQGEQYF. The CDR3 coding sequence is TGTGCCAGCAGTCGATTAGCGGGCCAGGGCGAGCAGTACTTC.

This clonotype is labeled as hyperexpanded. J is TRBJ1-4 and V is TRBV29-1; TRBD1 might be the D (5 bases). Germline values: CDR1 SQVTM, CDR2 ANQGSEA. V shed 7 bases and J shed 6 bases, with 18 bases lying between them. The CDR3 is made up of 14 amino acids. The CDR3 loop reads CSEKSLGAHEKLFF. The CDR3 DNA is TGCAGCGAGAAGTCGTTAGGGGCTCATGAAAAACTGTTTTTT. The variable domain in full, with the rest retrieved from reference TRBV29-1 and TRBJ1-4, is SAVISQKPSRDICQRGTSLTIQCQVDSQVTMMFWYRQQPGQSLTLIATANQGSEATYESGFVIDKFPISRPNLTFSTLTVSNMSPEDSSIYLCSEKSLGAHEKLFFGSGTQLSVL.

Many counts were recorded for this clonotype. This rearrangement joins TRBV20-1 to TRBJ2-2; 9 bases fit TRBD1. Per the germline V gene, CDR1 is DFQATT and CDR2 is SNEGSKA (reference sequence). After removal of 4 bases from V and 7 bases from J, the junction contained 10 bases not matched to a gene. The CDR3 runs 15 residues. This CDR3 is CSATPMDRGIGELFF. The CDR3 DNA reads TGCAGTGCTACGCCAATGGACAGGGGAATCGGGGAGCTGTTTTTT.

The chain couples TRBV28 to TRBJ1-1; D might be TRBD1 (5 bases). This CDR3 region has 14 residues. Germline V gives CDR1 MDHEN, CDR2 SYDVKM. The ends were cut back, 5 bases at V and 1 base at J, with 11 bases in the middle. The CDR3 here is CASSLDTSNTEAFF. The CDR3 bases are TGTGCCAGCAGTCTGGACACGTCGAACACTGAAGCTTTCTTT.

The chain combines TRBV19 with TRBJ1-5, with 8 bases fitting TRBD1. Germline V CDR1 and CDR2: LNHDA, SQIVND (reference sequence). With V trimmed by 6 bases and J by 7 bases, 5 bases remained unmatched. This CDR3 spans 13 amino acids. The CDR3 nucleotides are TGTGCCAGTAGCGACAGGGGATGGCAGCCCCAGCATTTT. Amino acids: CASSDRGWQPQHF.

By frequency in the sample, this clonotype is medium-sized (0.01 to 0.1%). This chain uses TRBV28 with TRBJ2-3; D is undetermined. Trimming took 2 bases from V and 0 from J, leaving 9 bases between them. This CDR3 has 15 amino acids. CDR1 MDHEN and CDR2 SYDVKM come from the germline V gene. CDR3 amino acids: CASSLPTASTDTQYF. The CDR3 coding sequence is TGTGCCAGCAGTTTACCAACCGCTAGCACAGATACGCAGTATTTT.

This clonotype is deemed medium-sized. J is TRBJ2-7 and V is TRBV7-2; 7 bases match TRBD2. Germline trimming cut 5 bases from V and 7 bases from J; bases unmatched to any gene: 14. The germline gives CDR1 SGHTA, CDR2 FQGNSA. There are 15 residues in the CDR3. CDR3 loop: CASSTTGTTTKEQYF. The CDR3 DNA is TGTGCCAGCAGCACTACCGGGACTACGACGAAGGAGCAGTACTTC. Together with reference TRBV7-2 and TRBJ2-7, the CDR3 gives the full variable domain: GAGVSQSPSNKVTEKGKDVELRCDPISGHTALYWYRQSLGQGLEFLIYFQGNSAPDKSGLPSDRFSAERTGGSVSTLTIQRTQQEDSAVYLCASSTTGTTTKEQYFGPGTRLTVT.

This clonotype was detected many times. This chain links TRBV7-2 with TRBJ2-5, with 9 bases matching TRBD2. The CDR3 extends over 15 amino acids. With 4 bases clipped from V and 1 base from J, the junction kept 4 bases outside the gene matches. Germline V gene data show CDR1 as SGHTA and CDR2 as FQGNSA. This CDR3 is CASSSRLAVQETQYF. CDR3 sequence (DNA): TGTGCCAGCAGCTCCCGACTAGCGGTCCAAGAGACCCAGTACTTC.